This note documents a single T cell receptor (beta chain) sequence. This clonotype was seen more than once but under ten times. Its antigen is currently not known. No much larger clone is present one base from it, and per-base qualities are unavailable. The data derive from a study of liver allograft versus peripheral blood T cells (TCRdb year 2020). A note on the overall study: The study compared T cell receptor repertoires found within transplanted livers against repertoires in the peripheral blood of liver transplant recipients. Paper-wide results and their limitations: The T cell receptor repertoires within liver allografts were reported to be different from the T cell receptor repertoires detected in peripheral blood.

Sequencing used an Illumina MiSeq. The public reads were run again by TCRdb, first through fastp at Q25 and then through MiXCR, and only productive beta chains were kept. Under each unique CDR3 protein, matching rows form one entry showing the most common genes and DNA. The sample table shows about 1,900 distinct CDR3 sequences, and around 19% are seen once. The ten largest account for around 60% of the sample. The clonotype was recovered from a human patient who had a liver transplant. Following transplantation, part of the T cell population may be supplied by the graft donor rather than the patient.

The CDR3: CASSLGFSANYGYTF. The DNA reads as follows: TGTGCCAGCAGTTTGGGGTTCTCAGCTAACTATGGCTACACCTTC. In this chain, TRBV12-3 or TRBV12-4 is recombined with TRBJ1-2; the D gene lacks a confident call. The CDR3 runs 15 amino acids, cysteine and phenylalanine included. Only the CDR3 part of the read is kept: 45 bases, read in frame from the first base. V drops 3 bases and J drops 0 bases, leaving 11 bases in between.